This TCR beta chain was sequenced in a study of blood T cell repertoires in COVID-19. Study-level background: Material from acute and convalescent COVID-19 was sourced from the United States, Italy and Spain. T cells, B-cell-depleted T cells, or PBMCs provided the cDNA or gDNA that served as material.

Seattle patients were enrolled during active infection and followed longitudinally. In the original processing: Cell counts per sample came from amplifying reference gene primers. TCRdb keeps only in-frame clones here, not all; method: immunoSEQ multiplex PCR. V and J calls and clone size are given by that table; D and trimming were obtained from the DNA. Altogether roughly 340,000 clones are present, 89% being singletons, with the ten largest covering less than 3.5%. This receptor was taken from a woman between 25 and 40 years old with COVID-19, enrolled during active disease. The sample taken for sequencing was peripheral blood.

CDR3 DNA: TGTGCCAGCAGCTTACTCGGGACTAGCCTCCCGGCCGGGGAGCTGTTTTTT. Its translation is CASSLLGTSLPAGELFF. V and J are TRBV7-2 and TRBJ2-2, with 9 bases aligning to TRBD2. The CDR3 loop spans 17 amino acids. After removal of 2 bases from V and 6 bases from J, the junction contained 10 bases not matched to a gene. Germline V gene sequence: CDR1 SGHTA, CDR2 FQGNSA.